This T cell receptor (beta chain) was identified during a study of identical twins. TCRdb processed the 5' RACE reads anew with MiXCR; each CDR3 protein has one entry. The table shows roughly 770,000 distinct CDR3 sequences, with 15% to 20% occurring only once. J gave up 2 bases and V 4 bases, and 5 bases lay outside the gene matches. Per the germline V gene, CDR1 is DFQATT and CDR2 is SNEGSKA (reference sequence). The CDR3 loop spans 15 amino acids. This clonotype was detected only a few times. The sample was also reused in another study, on T cells expressing NK-cell markers. As reported in that work: Expanded NKG2C+ T cell clones were not confirmed as HCMV-specific.

The sequencing sample was made of PBMCs. The chain is built from TRBV20-1 and TRBJ2-3; 11 bases agree with TRBD2. The TCR was taken from a woman between 18 and 29 years old in good health. Here the CDR3 DNA reads TGCAGTGCTACCTCGACTAGCGGGATCACAGATACGCAGTATTTT. As protein: CSATSTSGITDTQYF.